Listed below are T cell receptor beta chains from one sample, sequenced in a study of T cell changes during pregnancy in multiple sclerosis. The data were produced by immunoSEQ multiplex PCR, yet TCRdb's version contains in-frame clones alone and is incomplete. The sample has approximately 70,000 clones, more than 70% seen once. This material consisted of peripheral blood, taken in the first trimester of pregnancy. The source of these receptors is a female donor in good health, enrolled as a control in a pregnancy study. Both conserved end residues are trimmed from each CDR3. D genes are given only for firm matches.

d_call | j_call | v_call | cdr3_aa
TRBD1 | TRBJ1-1 | TRBV7-9 | ASSLRGTGGTEAF
TRBD1 | TRBJ2-2 | TRBV2 | ASSLGQGGGGELF
TRBD2 | TRBJ2-2 | TRBV19 | ASSTAGGLNTGELF
TRBD1 | TRBJ2-7 | TRBV5-1 | ASSLGQGPMGVYEQY
- | TRBJ2-7 | TRBV6-1 | ASSGQLRYEQY
- | TRBJ2-7 | TRBV16 | ASSQSTAYEQY
TRBD2 | TRBJ2-1 | TRBV7-8 | ASSPRRLAGASSYNEQF
- | TRBJ1-5 | TRBV19 | ASSTGPGPQH
TRBD2 | TRBJ2-1 | TRBV7-6 | ASRTSGRGREQF
TRBD2 | TRBJ2-1 | TRBV5-1 | ASSLRLAGGMNEQF
TRBD1 | TRBJ2-5 | TRBV28 | ASSFAGQGAQETQY
- | TRBJ2-1 | TRBV6-6 | ASSPSDYNEQF
- | TRBJ2-7 | TRBV7-8 | ASSLAQTEQY
- | TRBJ1-1 | TRBV5-1 | ASSFRGNTEAF
TRBD1 | TRBJ1-6 | TRBV19 | ASNDRGRLPNLLH
TRBD1 | TRBJ1-6 | TRBV9 | ASSDRTGGSPLH
- | TRBJ2-1 | TRBV28 | ASSLRVGRGNEQF
TRBD1 | TRBJ2-7 | TRBV10-3 | AISASDRGDYEQY
- | TRBJ2-7 | TRBV5-4 | ASSLAWGGEQY
TRBD1 | TRBJ2-1 | TRBV28 | ASSTPGQGADEQF
TRBD1 | TRBJ2-7 | TRBV7-2 | ASSSQGQRPYEQY
- | TRBJ1-1 | TRBV18 | ASSSDRVEAF
- | TRBJ1-2 | TRBV6-1 | ASSEVGVNYGYT
- | TRBJ1-5 | TRBV7-9 | ASSLWGRAEDQPQH
- | TRBJ1-6 | TRBV2 | ASSAQDNSPLH
- | TRBJ2-7 | TRBV1 | TSSQGGLVVHEQY
- | TRBJ2-5 | TRBV5-6 | ASRPLSGMVETQY
- | TRBJ2-5 | TRBV11-2 | ASSSRVGVEETQY
TRBD1 | TRBJ1-2 | TRBV30 | AWKTGGLANYGYT
- | TRBJ1-5 | TRBV4-1 | ASSQVGDSNQPQH
- | TRBJ2-1 | TRBV14 | ASSRTQNSYNEQF
- | TRBJ1-2 | TRBV30 | AWGTGPHYGYT
TRBD1 | TRBJ2-2 | TRBV7-2 | ASSFNRGTGELF
- | TRBJ1-1 | TRBV28 | ASSLPGDVNTEAF
- | TRBJ1-1 | TRBV11-2 | ASSLGGITEAF
TRBD1 | TRBJ2-7 | TRBV7-9 | ASSPLTGGAYEQY
- | TRBJ2-7 | TRBV5-6 | ASMSWENYEQY
- | TRBJ1-6 | TRBV5-6 | ASSLDRINSPLH
- | TRBJ2-1 | TRBV27 | ASSLYGTEQF
TRBD1 | TRBJ1-2 | TRBV4-2 | ASSQQTGGDSGYT
- | TRBJ2-3 | TRBV28 | ASSWSRRGTDTQY
TRBD2 | TRBJ2-1 | TRBV10-3 | AISEGFAGGDNEQF
TRBD1 | TRBJ1-1 | TRBV29-1 | SALRTGTNTEAF
- | TRBJ2-4 | TRBV19 | ASSRGLQNIQY
TRBD1 | TRBJ1-2 | TRBV7-9 | ASSTMGTGGGYT
TRBD1 | TRBJ2-3 | TRBV29-1 | SVGQGISTDTQY
- | TRBJ2-3 | TRBV28 | ASTSSTDTQY
- | TRBJ2-7 | TRBV6-6 | ASSSGLTRPYEQY
TRBD2 | TRBJ2-3 | TRBV27 | ASSLSGGAGTDTQY
TRBD1 | TRBJ2-3 | TRBV15 | ATSRGTGSDTQY